Listed below are T cell receptor beta chains from one sample, sequenced in a study of blood T cell repertoires in COVID-19. Clones were read by immunoSEQ multiplex PCR, and TCRdb kept only the in-frame ones, dropping some. This table has around 300,000 clones, 88% appearing once. The source material was peripheral blood. These receptor sequences come from a man in his late teens or twenties with active or convalescent COVID-19. The CDR3 runs from the conserved cysteine through the conserved F or W. Fields, in order: CDR3 protein, CDR3 DNA, V gene, J gene, D gene, clone size. D genes are given only for firm matches. Some rows have no size entry. The others give once, few or many, or a class for an expanded clone.

CASSYHVRGEKLFF,TGTGCCAGCAGTTACCATGTCAGGGGCGAAAAACTGTTTTTT,TRBV6-2/TRBV6-3,TRBJ1-4,-,-
CASSLDRERGGSNQPQHF,TGTGCCAGCAGCTTAGACAGGGAACGAGGAGGGAGCAATCAGCCCCAGCATTTT,TRBV7-3,TRBJ1-5,TRBD1,-
CASSSGEGETQYF,TGTGCCAGCAGTTCAGGGGAAGGAGAGACCCAGTACTTC,TRBV27,TRBJ2-5,-,-
CASSLGRPHEQYF,TGTGCCAGCAGCTTAGGCAGGCCCCACGAGCAGTACTTC,TRBV7-2,TRBJ2-7,-,-
CASSIVGQNYGYTF,TGTGCCAGTAGTATAGTGGGCCAGAACTATGGCTACACCTTC,TRBV19,TRBJ1-2,-,-
CASSPLRRGSNSPLHF,TGTGCCAGTAGTCCACTCAGGAGGGGAAGCAATTCACCCCTCCACTTT,TRBV19,TRBJ1-6,-,-
CASSQAQLAGGDEQFF,TGTGCCAGCAGCCAAGCTCAGCTAGCGGGGGGAGATGAGCAGTTCTTC,TRBV3-1/TRBV3-2,TRBJ2-1,TRBD2,-
CASSYRGGDGYTF,TGTGCCAGCAGTTATAGGGGGGGCGACGGCTACACCTTC,TRBV6-5,TRBJ1-2,-,-
CASSLPTSGVSYEQYF,TGTGCCAGCAGCCTCCCGACTAGCGGGGTATCCTACGAGCAGTACTTC,TRBV7-8,TRBJ2-7,TRBD2,-
CASSESGQGLTEAFF,TGCGCCAGCAGTGAGTCCGGACAGGGATTGACTGAAGCTTTCTTT,TRBV10-1,TRBJ1-1,TRBD1,-
CASSWSQLAGGADTQYF,TGTGCCAGTAGTTGGTCCCAACTAGCGGGGGGAGCAGATACGCAGTATTTT,TRBV19,TRBJ2-3,TRBD2,-
CASSLRQGASNRETQYF,TGTGCCAGCAGTTTAAGACAGGGGGCGTCAAATAGAGAGACCCAGTACTTC,TRBV28,TRBJ2-5,TRBD1,-
CASSYYPGGRETQYF,TGTGCCAGCAGCTACTACCCCGGGGGGCGCGAGACCCAGTACTTC,TRBV5-4,TRBJ2-5,-,-
CASSVRLAGNNEQFF,TGTGCCAGCAGCGTACGACTAGCGGGAAACAATGAGCAGTTCTTC,TRBV9,TRBJ2-1,TRBD2,-
CASSLGINTEAFF,TGTGCCAGCAGTTTAGGCATTAACACTGAAGCTTTCTTT,TRBV27,TRBJ1-1,-,-
CASSPGTVSGNTIYF,TGTGCCAGTAGTCCCGGGACTGTTTCTGGAAACACCATATATTTT,TRBV19,TRBJ1-3,-,-
CASSVGQGEGGYTF,TGTGCCAGCAGCGTAGGGCAGGGTGAAGGAGGCTACACCTTC,TRBV9,TRBJ1-2,-,-
CASSQQGYGSPLHF,TGTGCCAGCAGCCAACAGGGTTACGGTTCACCCCTCCACTTT,TRBV4-2,TRBJ1-6,-,few
CASSIRGSNTEAFF,TGTGCCAGTAGTATCAGGGGATCTAACACTGAAGCTTTCTTT,TRBV19,TRBJ1-1,-,once
CASSPVGGSSSTDTQYF,TGTGCCAGCTCACCAGTCGGGGGGTCGTCTAGCACAGATACGCAGTATTTT,TRBV18,TRBJ2-3,TRBD2,-
CASTPASRGSYGELFF,TGTGCCAGCACCCCTGCTAGTCGGGGGAGTTACGGGGAGCTGTTTTTT,TRBV19,TRBJ2-2,-,-
CASSGQNLIPNTEAFF,TGTGCCAGCAGTGGACAGAACCTTATCCCGAACACTGAAGCTTTCTTT,TRBV6-1,TRBJ1-1,-,-
CASSRYRENTGELFF,TGTGCCAGCTCACGCTACAGGGAGAACACCGGGGAGCTGTTTTTT,TRBV18,TRBJ2-2,-,-
CASSQPDRGSQPQHF,TGCGCCAGCAGCCAACCAGACAGGGGCAGTCAGCCCCAGCATTTT,TRBV4-1,TRBJ1-5,TRBD1,-
CASSEWGGNYGYTF,TGTGCCAGCAGTGAATGGGGCGGTAACTATGGCTACACCTTC,TRBV2,TRBJ1-2,-,-
CASSPGGRGYEQFF,TGTGCCAGCAGCCCCGGGGGGAGAGGGTATGAGCAGTTCTTC,TRBV7-2,TRBJ2-1,TRBD2,-
CASRPGTTFTDTQYF,TGTGCCAGCAGGCCAGGGACTACCTTCACAGATACGCAGTATTTT,TRBV6-6,TRBJ2-3,TRBD2,-
CASWETSEHEQYF,TGTGCCAGCTGGGAGACTAGCGAACACGAGCAGTACTTC,TRBV7-8,TRBJ2-7,TRBD2,-
CASSLGVDTEAFF,TGCGCCAGCAGCTTGGGTGTCGACACTGAAGCTTTCTTT,TRBV5-1,TRBJ1-1,-,-
CASSQDISGHRGLDSPLHF,TGCGCCAGCAGCCAAGATATTTCGGGACATAGGGGATTAGATTCACCCCTCCACTTT,TRBV4-3,TRBJ1-6,-,-
CASSVIGTKGETQYF,TGTGCCAGCAGCGTAATTGGGACAAAAGGCGAGACCCAGTACTTC,TRBV9,TRBJ2-5,-,-
CASSLGSDYNEQFF,TGTGCCAGCAGCTTAGGGTCAGACTACAATGAGCAGTTCTTC,TRBV7-9,TRBJ2-1,-,-
CAIRGDRGNTEAFF,TGTGCCATCCGGGGGGACAGGGGGAACACTGAAGCTTTCTTT,TRBV10-3,TRBJ1-1,TRBD1,many
CASSDSGGAADTQYF,TGTGCCAGCAGTGACAGCGGGGGGGCGGCGGATACGCAGTATTTT,TRBV6-4,TRBJ2-3,TRBD2,-
CASSETSGAYEQYF,TGTGCCAGCAGTGAAACTAGCGGCGCCTACGAGCAGTACTTC,TRBV2,TRBJ2-7,TRBD2,-
CASKTSRGTEAFF,TGTGCCAGCAAAACAAGCAGGGGCACTGAAGCTTTCTTT,TRBV11-2,TRBJ1-1,-,-
CSVDFRSPGSTEAFF,TGCAGCGTTGATTTTCGGAGCCCCGGGAGCACTGAAGCTTTCTTT,TRBV29-1,TRBJ1-1,-,-
CASSRTGTSGGHTDTQYF,TGTGCCAGCAGCCGGACCGGGACTAGCGGGGGACACACAGATACGCAGTATTTT,TRBV6-4,TRBJ2-3,TRBD2,-
CASSRQGGNEQFF,TGTGCCAGTAGTAGACAGGGGGGCAATGAGCAGTTCTTC,TRBV19,TRBJ2-1,TRBD1,-
CASRYQGNSPLHF,TGTGCCAGCAGGTATCAGGGGAATTCACCCCTCCACTTT,TRBV7-9,TRBJ1-6,-,-
CASGSGQGAKNEQFF,TGTGCTAGTGGTTCCGGACAGGGGGCAAAGAATGAGCAGTTCTTC,TRBV12-5,TRBJ2-1,TRBD1,-
CASSPVGQTYAQYF,TGTGCCAGCAGCCCGGTCGGACAGACCTACGCGCAGTACTTC,TRBV7-9,TRBJ2-7,-,once
CASSPSLRTGNSYEQYF,TGTGCCAGCTCACCGTCTTTAAGGACAGGGAACTCCTACGAGCAGTACTTC,TRBV18,TRBJ2-7,TRBD1,-
CANSPGAYEQYF,TGTGCCAACAGCCCGGGGGCCTACGAGCAGTACTTC,TRBV10-3,TRBJ2-7,-,-
CASTRTGANTEAFF,TGTGCCAGCACCCGGACAGGGGCCAACACTGAAGCTTTCTTT,TRBV13,TRBJ1-1,TRBD1,-
CASSSPPLGAGELFF,TGTGCCAGCAGCAGCCCTCCCTTGGGAGCCGGGGAGCTGTTTTTT,TRBV7-8,TRBJ2-2,-,-
CASSHGLAGGLGLADTQYF,TGTGCCAGCAGCCACGGACTAGCGGGGGGCCTCGGGTTGGCAGATACGCAGTATTTT,TRBV3-1/TRBV3-2,TRBJ2-3,TRBD2,once
CASSLQGRGYGYTF,TGTGCCAGCAGCTTACAGGGCCGTGGCTATGGCTACACCTTC,TRBV5-6,TRBJ1-2,-,-
CASSVEEGSNQPQHF,TGTGCCAGCAGCGTAGAGGAGGGTTCCAATCAGCCCCAGCATTTT,TRBV9,TRBJ1-5,-,-
CASSQGLSPGNTIYF,TGTGCCAGCAGCCAGGGTCTGTCTCCCGGAAACACCATATATTTT,TRBV5-6,TRBJ1-3,-,once
CATRRVTYGYTF,TGTGCCACCCGCAGGGTTACCTATGGCTACACCTTC,TRBV2,TRBJ1-2,-,few
CASSFTDTPGYGYTF,TGTGCCAGCAGCTTCACTGATACCCCGGGGTATGGCTACACCTTC,TRBV5-5,TRBJ1-2,-,-
CASSYSGGSTNEKLFF,TGTGCCAGCAGTTACTCCGGGGGGTCGACTAATGAAAAACTGTTTTTT,TRBV6-5,TRBJ1-4,-,-